This T cell receptor beta chain was documented in a study of T-cell memory formation after mild COVID-19. This clonotype was detected ten times or more. Germline CDR1 and CDR2: SGHRS and YFSETQ. This CDR3 contains 14 residues. Trimming shortened V by 2 bases and J by 2 bases, and 10 bases separated the two germline ends. 5'RACE with constant-segment primers yielded barcoded, UMI-tagged TCR alpha and TCR beta cDNA libraries. Each CDR3 protein gets one entry after TCRdb re-called the 5' RACE reads with MiXCR. The repertoire has approximately 300,000 distinct CDR3 sequences, over 7% of them found once; the top ten carry about 22%.

This chain connects TRBV5-1 to TRBJ2-5; D might be TRBD1 (5 bases). The receptor was isolated from a man aged 18 to 29 who had mild COVID-19 (a few samples of this study predate the infection). Cell type and time point are not known. The sequencing input was PBMCs or a T cell subset sorted from them (not recorded which). CDR3 DNA sequence: TGCGCCAGCAGCTTCGTGGGGCAGCAAGAGACCCAGTACTTC. Translation: CASSFVGQQETQYF.